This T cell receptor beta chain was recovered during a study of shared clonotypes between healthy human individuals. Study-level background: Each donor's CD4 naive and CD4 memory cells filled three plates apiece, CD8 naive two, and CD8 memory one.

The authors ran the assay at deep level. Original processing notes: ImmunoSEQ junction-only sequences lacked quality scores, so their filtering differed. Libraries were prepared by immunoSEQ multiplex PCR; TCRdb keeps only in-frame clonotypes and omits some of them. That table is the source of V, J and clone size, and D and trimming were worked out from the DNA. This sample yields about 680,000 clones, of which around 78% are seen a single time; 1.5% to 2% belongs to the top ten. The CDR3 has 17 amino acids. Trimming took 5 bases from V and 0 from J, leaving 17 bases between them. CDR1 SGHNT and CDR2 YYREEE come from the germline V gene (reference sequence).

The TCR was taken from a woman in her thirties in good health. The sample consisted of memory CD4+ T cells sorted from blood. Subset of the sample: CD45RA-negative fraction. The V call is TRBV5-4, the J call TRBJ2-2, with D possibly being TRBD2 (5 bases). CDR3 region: CASRKASGGTNTGELFF. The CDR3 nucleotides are TGTGCCAGCAGAAAAGCATCAGGAGGAACGAACACCGGGGAGCTGTTTTTT.